These 21 T cell receptor beta chains share one sample of origin, sequenced in a study of blood T cell repertoires in COVID-19. The repertoire was sequenced with immunoSEQ multiplex PCR; TCRdb's copy has only in-frame clones and lacks some. The repertoire holds over 200,000 clones, approximately 88% seen once, with about 6% in the top ten. Sequences were obtained from peripheral blood. Receptor source: a man in his sixties who had recovered from COVID-19.

The rearrangement uses TRBV25-1 and TRBJ1-1; TRBD1 is a possible D gene (5 bases). V gave up 3 bases and J gave up 6 bases, with 17 bases separating them. From germline, CDR1 is MGHDK and CDR2 SYGVNS. The CDR3 spans 15 residues. This chain's CDR3 is CASSDSRTPVSEAFF. DNA for the CDR3: TGTGCCAGCAGTGACTCTAGGACACCCGTTTCTGAAGCTTTCTTT.

The chain joins TRBV6-5 to TRBJ1-1; no firm D call. This CDR3 has 14 amino acids. The V and J ends lost 4 bases and 7 bases respectively, with 16 bases between them. Per germline, CDR1 MNHEY and CDR2 SVGAGI. The CDR3 sequence: CASSSPTRLVEAFF. CDR3 nucleotides: TGTGCCAGCAGTTCCCCGACAAGACTAGTTGAAGCTTTCTTT.

This chain uses TRBV7-9 with TRBJ1-2; weak D call: TRBD1 (6 bases). The germline CDR1 and CDR2 sequences are SEHNR and FQNEAQ (reference sequence). Deletions cut 5 bases from V and 0 bases from J, with 13 bases between. The CDR3 covers 15 residues. This CDR3 reads CASSPGEWPNYGYTF. CDR3 DNA sequence: TGTGCCAGCAGCCCAGGGGAATGGCCTAACTATGGCTACACCTTC.

The J gene is TRBJ1-1, the V gene TRBV7-9; D might be TRBD1 (6 bases). This CDR3 spans 12 amino acids. V was cut by 1 base and J by 11 bases, with 11 bases left in between. Germline V gene sequence: CDR1 SEHNR, CDR2 FQNEAQ (reference sequence). The CDR3 DNA reads TGTGCCAGCAGCTTAGAGACAGGTGTTGCTTTCTTT. Protein: CASSLETGVAFF.

The chain joins TRBV2 to TRBJ1-6; 8 bases map to TRBD1. The CDR3 has 14 amino acids. After removal of 7 bases from V and 7 bases from J, the junction contained 6 bases not matched to a gene. Germline lookup yields CDR1 SNHLY and CDR2 FYNNEI. The CDR3 DNA follows: TGTGCCAGCAAAAAGACAGGGGCGAATTCACCCCTCCACTTT. It yields the protein CASKKTGANSPLHF.

The chain uses TRBV18 and TRBJ1-5, with 9 bases lining up with TRBD1. Germline CDR1 is KGHSH and CDR2 is LQKENI. The CDR3 covers 14 residues. The ends lost 5 bases at V and 5 bases at J; junction bases unmatched: 4. The CDR3 DNA sequence: TGTGCCAGCTCATCCGACAGGGGGGATCAGCCCCAGCATTTT. This encodes CASSSDRGDQPQHF.

CDR3 coding DNA: TGTGCCAGCACCCGGGGGCAGCCCCAGCATTTT. This encodes CASTRGQPQHF. V is TRBV28 and J is TRBJ1-5, with D possibly matching TRBD1 (5 bases). V was trimmed by 7 bases and J by 7 bases, leaving 8 bases between them. CDR3 size: 11 residues. Germline CDR1 MDHEN, CDR2 SYDVKM.

The chain is built from TRBV6-4 and TRBJ1-5; tentative D call: TRBD1 (5 bases). Trimming removed 3 bases at V and 0 bases at J, with 9 bases between. CDR3 length equals 15 residues. Germline CDR1 and CDR2: MRHNA and SNTAGT. The CDR3 DNA sequence: TGTGCCAGCAGTGAACAGGTTTATAGCAATCAGCCCCAGCATTTT. Translated, it gives CASSEQVYSNQPQHF.

The chain joins TRBV2 to TRBJ2-4; TRBD1 matches at 7 bases. The CDR3 contains 14 residues. J gave up 0 bases and V 9 bases, and 5 bases lay outside the gene matches. The germline CDR1 and CDR2 sequences are SNHLY and FYNNEI. CDR3 in amino acids: CARGQGVAKNIQYF. The CDR3 DNA reads as TGTGCCAGGGGGCAGGGGGTAGCCAAAAACATTCAGTACTTC.

The chain has TRBV19 and TRBJ1-2, with 9 positions matching TRBD1. V was pared by 7 bases and J by 4 bases, with 10 bases of the junction left unmatched. Germline lookup yields CDR1 LNHDA and CDR2 SQIVND (reference sequence). The CDR3 length is 15 residues. In DNA form, the CDR3 reads TGTGCCAGTATCGATACAGGGGGCGAGAGCTATGGCTACACCTTC. Protein product: CASIDTGGESYGYTF.

Ten or more counts support this clone. This chain connects TRBV7-9 to TRBJ2-7; TRBD1 aligns across 8 bases. The germline V gene has CDR1 SEHNR and CDR2 FQNEAQ (reference sequence). The CDR3 covers 17 residues. Losses at the gene ends were 3 bases for V and 4 bases for J; bases not matched to a gene: 14. The CDR3 spells CASSLTLDSGGRYEQYF. The CDR3 coding sequence is TGTGCCAGCAGCTTGACCCTAGACTCAGGGGGCCGGTACGAGCAGTACTTC.

The chain recombines TRBV5-1 with TRBJ2-1, with TRBD2 as a possible D gene (6 bases). V was clipped by 0 bases and J by 2 bases, with 9 bases between them. Germline CDR1 reads SGHRS; CDR2 reads YFSETQ. The CDR3 length is 15 residues. CDR3 residues: CASSLEGGTYNEQFF. As DNA, the CDR3 is TGCGCCAGCAGCTTGGAAGGCGGGACCTACAATGAGCAGTTCTTC.

This clone was observed once. The chain couples TRBV27 to TRBJ2-7; the match to TRBD2 covers 8 bases. Germline CDR1 reads MNHEY; CDR2 reads SMNVEV (reference sequence). The CDR3 runs to 15 residues. V lost 7 bases to trimming and J lost 6 bases; unmatched junction nucleotides: 14. The CDR3 nucleotides are TGTGCCAGCACTCCGGGAGGGAGTGGGGTTCGCGAGCAGTACTTC. Protein product: CASTPGGSGVREQYF.

The gene calls are TRBV5-1 and TRBJ2-3, with 9 bases that match TRBD2. After removal of 4 bases from V and 4 bases from J, the junction contained 4 bases not matched to a gene. Germline V gene sequence: CDR1 SGHRS, CDR2 YFSETQ. The CDR3 sequence is 14 residues long. CDR3 nucleotide sequence: TGCGCCAGCAGCGCCCGGACTAGCGCAGATACGCAGTATTTT. Its translation is CASSARTSADTQYF. Combining the CDR3 with reference TRBV5-1 and TRBJ2-3 gives the whole variable domain KAGVTQTPRYLIKTRGQQVTLSCSPISGHRSVSWYQQTPGQGLQFLFEYFSETQRNKGNFPGRFSGRQFSNSRSEMNVSTLELGDSALYLCASSARTSADTQYFGPGTRLTVL.

A single count supports this clone. The genes are TRBV3-1 (or the pseudogene TRBV3-2) and TRBJ1-1; tentative D call: TRBD1 (5 bases). Deletions cut 3 bases from V and 5 bases from J, with 13 bases between. CDR3 length: 14 amino acids. In germline, CDR1 is LGHDT, CDR2 YNNKEL (reference sequence). This CDR3 reads CASSHTGIWTEAFF. The CDR3 DNA sequence: TGTGCCAGCAGCCACACAGGAATATGGACTGAAGCTTTCTTT.

The J gene is TRBJ2-3, the V gene TRBV6-4; TRBD1 matches at 10 bases. The CDR3 is made up of 15 amino acids. Germline V CDR1 and CDR2: MRHNA, SNTAGT. The junction had 4 bases not matched to a gene; V was cut back by 4 bases and J by 3 bases. In nucleotides, the CDR3 is TGTGCCAGCAGTGGGGGGACAGGGGAGACAGATACGCAGTATTTT. Protein product: CASSGGTGETDTQYF.

The genes are TRBV19 and TRBJ1-4; D is unresolved. CDR3 length equals 15 residues. Germline assignment: CDR1 LNHDA and CDR2 SQIVND (reference sequence). V was shortened by 1 base and J by 7 bases, with 13 bases between the two germline ends. The CDR3 DNA reads as TGTGCCAGTAGTATAGGAGGGCAACTGAGTGAAAAACTGTTTTTT. This sequence encodes CASSIGGQLSEKLFF.

Turning to this clone: The same CDR3 can be traced to other DNA sequences in this sample. The V and J genes are TRBV11-2 and TRBJ2-1; 13 nucleotides align to TRBD2. Germline loops: CDR1 SGHAT, CDR2 FQNNGV. Trimming at V came to 3 bases and at J to 7 bases, leaving 3 bases not matched to a gene. This CDR3 has 15 amino acids. The CDR3 bases are TGTGCCAGCAGCTTTACTAGCGGGGGGGCAAATGAGCAGTTCTTC. It yields the protein CASSFTSGGANEQFF.

This rearrangement joins TRBV5-4 to TRBJ2-1; 7 nucleotides line up with TRBD1. Germline V gives CDR1 SGHNT, CDR2 YYREEE (reference sequence). J gave up 4 bases and V 3 bases, and 7 bases lay outside the gene matches. The CDR3 is 15 residues long. The CDR3: CASSSGTEPYNEQFF. CDR3 nucleotides: TGTGCCAGCAGCTCCGGGACAGAGCCTTACAATGAGCAGTTCTTC.

This clone was counted only a few times. The chain joins TRBV4-3 to TRBJ1-2; no reliable D call. V lost 0 bases and J 6 bases, leaving 14 bases between the germline ends. Germline lookup yields CDR1 LGHNA and CDR2 YSLEER. CDR3 size: 15 residues. CDR3 residues: CASSQEYPGFHGYTF. As DNA, the CDR3 is TGCGCCAGCAGCCAAGAGTATCCAGGATTCCATGGCTACACCTTC.

This chain joins TRBV28 and TRBJ1-2; weak D call: TRBD1 (6 bases). The CDR3 is 16 amino acids. Per the germline V gene, CDR1 is MDHEN and CDR2 is SYDVKM. V was shortened by 7 bases and J by 3 bases, with 21 bases between the two germline ends. CDR3 bases: TGTGCCAGCATTTCGGGGGGCGCGGATAAGGACTATGGCTACACCTTC. As protein: CASISGGADKDYGYTF.